Detailed here is one T cell receptor beta chain. The antigen is unknown. The sample belongs to a study of cytomegalovirus exposure and HLA in healthy donors. Primers for the PCR totalled 60 Vbeta and 13 Jbeta. Sequenced by immunoSEQ multiplex PCR; TCRdb stores in-frame clones only, minus some. There are some 100,000 clones in the sample; approximately 80% occur only once, and 2.2% lies in the top ten. V lost 0 bases and J 9 bases, leaving 9 bases between the germline ends. The length of the CDR3 is 13 residues. CDR1 is MGHRA and CDR2 is YSYEKL in the germline V gene. General study findings and limits: Previous analysis showed most TCR beta V segments were productive about 90% or about 30% of the time. It was 150 to 200 TCR beta chains that were listed as cytomegalovirus-associated. The authors reported that TCR beta sequences could predict HLA-A and HLA-B alleles. These predictions were accurate for most subjects in the first cohort.

The sequence was obtained from a woman in her 30s in good health and CMV-seronegative. Sequenced input: PBMCs. The chain uses TRBV4-1 and TRBJ2-1; D perhaps matches TRBD2 (6 bases). As DNA, the CDR3 is TGCGCCAGCAGCCAAGATGCGGGGTCTGAGCAGTTCTTC. Protein sequence: CASSQDAGSEQFF.